This T cell receptor (beta chain) was sequenced during a study of blood T cell repertoires in COVID-19. Study information: Both acute and convalescent COVID-19 samples were obtained from the United States, Italy and Spain. Sample material is recorded as cDNA or gDNA derived from T cells, B-cell-depleted T cells, or PBMCs.

There are 12 residues in the CDR3. V lost 5 bases to trimming and J lost 6 bases; unmatched junction nucleotides: 3. In germline, CDR1 is SGDLS, CDR2 YYNGEE. This clone came up once. The data were produced by immunoSEQ multiplex PCR, yet TCRdb's version contains in-frame clones alone and is incomplete. The sample has about 240,000 clones, roughly 88% seen once. The receptor's source is a man older than 75 with acute or convalescent COVID-19. This chain joins TRBV9 and TRBJ2-3; 7 bases map to TRBD1. The sample was peripheral blood. The CDR3 spells CASRGTEDTQYF. CDR3 sequence (DNA): TGTGCCAGCAGGGGGACAGAGGATACGCAGTATTTT.